This passage covers 16 T cell receptor beta chains from one sample sequenced in a study of T cell responses to AZD1222 COVID-19 vaccine (dated by TCRdb to the early 2020s). The intended sense of this specimen's time point label: baseline before first vaccination. The sample's treatment or condition label is to be understood as: meningococcal conjugate vaccine given as trial control. Receptors were amplified or captured by the immunoSEQ multiplex PCR assay. TCRdb took this table from immuneACCESS and kept in-frame rearrangements with V and J called. Such tables lack part of the clones; where checked against another copy, unresolved V genes explain under half of the gap, and the rest is unexplained. Within this sample are 200,000 to 250,000 clones, with under 95% of them counted one time only. The top ten clonotypes cover 0.95% to 1.1% of the sample. This sample comprised peripheral blood, obtained on day 0 of MenACWY control vaccination. The receptor source for this set is an adult in good health.

The chain combines TRBV6-6 with TRBJ1-1; no clear D. V lost 2 bases, J lost 2 bases, and 9 bases lay in between. The CDR3 contains 14 residues. CDR1 and CDR2 (germline): MNHNY, SVGAGI (reference sequence). In DNA form, the CDR3 reads TGTGCCAGCAGTTACGAGCAGCCAAACACTGAAGCTTTCTTT. Its protein is CASSYEQPNTEAFF.

This chain links TRBV5-1 with TRBJ1-2; TRBD1 agrees at 8 bases. Unmatched junction bases numbered 16, after V lost 1 base and J lost 8 bases. The CDR3 has 17 amino acids. Per the germline V gene, CDR1 is SGHRS and CDR2 is YFSETQ. The CDR3 sequence is CASSLIPAGGGFRGYTF. CDR3 DNA: TGCGCCAGCAGCTTGATCCCGGCAGGGGGCGGTTTTCGGGGCTACACCTTC.

The genes are TRBV7-9 and TRBJ1-1; possible D gene TRBD1, 6 bases. This CDR3 has 14 amino acids. Trimming cost V 1 base and J 11 bases, with 17 bases left between them. The germline V gene encodes CDR1 SEHNR and CDR2 FQNEAQ (reference sequence). Here the CDR3 reads CASSLDRRGLRAFF. The CDR3, as DNA: TGTGCCAGCAGCTTAGACCGGCGGGGGCTTCGCGCTTTCTTT.

With respect to this clone: Additional DNA sequences in this sample encode the identical CDR3. This chain joins TRBV3-1 (or the pseudogene TRBV3-2) and TRBJ1-4; D call uncertain. Germline V gene lookup returns CDR1 LGHDT and CDR2 YNNKEL (reference sequence). This CDR3 region has 11 residues. Trimming left V 1 base short and J 8 bases short, with 2 bases between. Here the CDR3 reads CASSQVEKLFF. As DNA, the CDR3 is TGTGCCAGCAGCCAAGTCGAAAAACTGTTTTTT.

This clone showed up just once. This chain uses TRBV27 with TRBJ1-2; D is unclear. The V gene lost 9 bases and the J gene lost 4 bases, with 12 bases spanning the gap. There are 12 residues in the CDR3. Germline values: CDR1 MNHEY, CDR2 SMNVEV (reference sequence). CDR3 loop: CASIGVRYGYTF. The CDR3 coding sequence is TGTGCCAGTATCGGGGTCCGCTATGGCTACACCTTC.

The chain couples TRBV4-1 to TRBJ1-3; a weak D match, TRBD1 (5 bases). From germline, CDR1 is MGHRA and CDR2 YSYEKL. This CDR3 region has 18 residues. V shed 0 bases and J shed 0 bases, with 15 bases lying between them. The CDR3 loop reads CASSQDLRGPHSGNTIYF. Here the CDR3 DNA reads TGCGCCAGCAGCCAAGATCTGAGGGGCCCCCACTCTGGAAACACCATATATTTT.

The gene calls are TRBV28 and TRBJ1-2, with 7 bases lining up with TRBD1. Germline lookup yields CDR1 MDHEN and CDR2 SYDVKM. V trimming: 3 bases; J trimming: 8 bases; junction bases outside the gene matches: 6. The CDR3 is 13 amino acids. The CDR3 sequence is CASSLQGVGGYTF. The CDR3 DNA sequence: TGTGCCAGCAGTTTGCAGGGGGTGGGCGGCTACACCTTC.

The chain links TRBV2 to TRBJ2-7; 7 bases agree with TRBD1. The CDR3 is made up of 14 amino acids. V lost 3 bases to trimming and J lost 3 bases; unmatched junction nucleotides: 5. The germline V gene encodes CDR1 SNHLY and CDR2 FYNNEI. The CDR3 spells CASSDLRDSYEQYF. The DNA of the CDR3 is TGTGCCAGCAGTGACCTCCGGGACAGCTACGAGCAGTACTTC.

The chain carries TRBV6-5 and TRBJ1-1, with TRBD1 identical over 7 bases. The germline V gene encodes CDR1 MNHEY and CDR2 SVGAGI. CDR3 size: 14 residues. Trimming cost V 7 bases and J 7 bases; bases outside gene matches: 12. This chain's CDR3 is CASIYEQGSGEAFF. CDR3 in DNA: TGTGCCAGCATATACGAACAGGGGAGCGGTGAAGCTTTCTTT.

The V gene is TRBV28, the J gene TRBJ1-1; D is unresolved. This CDR3 contains 14 residues. Between the trimmed V and J ends, which lost 2 bases and 3 bases, there was a span of 10 bases. Germline loops: CDR1 MDHEN, CDR2 SYDVKM. The CDR3 sequence: CASSLPSSHTEAFF. The CDR3 DNA is TGTGCCAGCAGTTTACCCAGCTCGCACACTGAAGCTTTCTTT. The full variable domain, its missing parts supplied by reference TRBV28 and TRBJ1-1, is DVKVTQSSRYLVKRTGEKVFLECVQDMDHENMFWYRQDPGLGLRLIYFSYDVKMKEKGDIPEGYSVSREKKERFSLILESASTNQTSMYLCASSLPSSHTEAFFGQGTRLTVV.

The chain has TRBV19 and TRBJ2-5, with D perhaps matching TRBD1 or TRBD2 (6 bases each). V was pared by 7 bases and J by 1 base, with 16 bases between. There are 15 residues in the CDR3. In germline, CDR1 is LNHDA, CDR2 SQIVND (reference sequence). This CDR3 reads CASTSGRGPQETQYF. CDR3 coding DNA: TGTGCCAGTACAAGTGGCCGGGGGCCCCAAGAGACCCAGTACTTC.

J is TRBJ1-2 and V is TRBV30; D gene uncertain. V was pared by 4 bases and J by 9 bases, with 21 bases between. The CDR3 is 14 residues long. Germline V gene data show CDR1 as GTSNPN and CDR2 as SVGIG (reference sequence). The CDR3 DNA is TGTGCCTGGATCGGGTCGGGGTCGCCGGGCCGCTACACCTTC. Translated, it gives CAWIGSGSPGRYTF.

The gene calls are TRBV2 and TRBJ1-1; 9 positions agree with TRBD1. Germline values: CDR1 SNHLY, CDR2 FYNNEI. J gave up 1 base and V 2 bases, and 5 bases lay outside the gene matches. This CDR3 is built from 16 residues. CDR3: CASSERGQGGNTEAFF. The DNA of the CDR3 is TGTGCCAGCAGTGAACGGGGACAGGGAGGGAACACTGAAGCTTTCTTT.

CDR3 nucleotides: TGTGCCAGCCGACACTTTATTAATTCACCCCTCCACTTT. Translation gives CASRHFINSPLHF. The chain recombines TRBV30 with TRBJ1-6, with D hard to call. Between the trimmed V and J ends, which lost 8 bases and 6 bases, there was a span of 14 bases. This CDR3 spans 13 amino acids. Per germline, CDR1 GTSNPN and CDR2 SVGIG (reference sequence).

The V call is TRBV7-9, the J call TRBJ1-3, with D maybe TRBD1 (5 bases). The V and J ends lost 5 bases and 0 bases respectively, with 11 bases between them. The CDR3 loop spans 15 amino acids. Looked up from germline, CDR1 is SEHNR and CDR2 is FQNEAQ (reference sequence). The chain's CDR3 is CASSQDGTSGNTIYF. CDR3 sequence (DNA): TGTGCCAGCAGCCAGGACGGGACCTCTGGAAACACCATATATTTT.

This CDR3 reads CASTETGYGNTIYF. The DNA for the CDR3 is TGTGCCAGCACCGAGACAGGGTATGGAAACACCATATATTTT. The rearrangement uses TRBV25-1 and TRBJ1-3, with 7 bases identical to TRBD1. From germline, CDR1 is MGHDK and CDR2 SYGVNS. There are 14 residues in the CDR3. V lost 7 bases, J lost 3 bases, and 6 bases stayed unmatched.